The rows below give T cell receptor beta chains drawn from one sample of a study of immune evolution from preneoplasia to lung adenocarcinoma. Sequencing was performed with immunoSEQ multiplex PCR; in TCRdb, only in-frame clones are kept and a portion is missing. The table includes roughly 2,700 clones, 81% detected once. Sequenced input: FFPE adjacent normal lung tissue. The receptors originated from a person aged 55-80 years with lung adenocarcinoma. Each CDR3 is given with its conserved first and last residue. The D gene is left open where the match is weak. A clone size is listed for some rows: how often the clone was seen (once, few, many), or a class if it is expanded.

V gene,D gene,J gene,clone size,CDR3 protein,CDR3 DNA
TRBV19,.,TRBJ1-1,.,CASSQQGSGTEAFF,TGTGCCAGTAGTCAACAGGGTTCGGGTACTGAAGCTTTCTTT
TRBV28,.,TRBJ1-2,.,CASCPPSYGYTF,TGTGCCAGCTGTCCCCCTAGTTATGGCTACACCTTC
TRBV7-9,.,TRBJ1-2,.,CASGDNLNYGYTF,TGTGCCAGCGGGGACAACCTTAACTATGGCTACACCTTC
TRBV6-5,TRBD1,TRBJ1-2,.,CASSYSRDSSTGYTF,TGTGCCAGCAGTTACTCGAGGGACAGTTCGACAGGCTACACCTTC
TRBV19,.,TRBJ2-7,.,CASLGQGVDSYEQYF,TGTGCCAGCCTGGGCCAAGGGGTTGACTCCTACGAGCAGTACTTC
TRBV11-2,.,TRBJ2-7,.,CASAGRLSYEQYF,TGTGCCAGTGCAGGGCGATTGTCCTACGAGCAGTACTTC
TRBV7-9,.,TRBJ1-3,.,CASSLDQSSGNTIYF,TGTGCCAGCAGCTTAGATCAGAGCTCTGGAAACACCATATATTTT
TRBV7-3,TRBD1,TRBJ2-5,.,CASSSTGQFQETQYF,TGTGCCAGCAGCTCAACGGGACAGTTCCAAGAGACCCAGTACTTC
TRBV29-1,TRBD1,TRBJ2-3,.,CSVERRDRGTDTQYF,TGCAGCGTTGAACGCCGGGACAGGGGAACAGATACGCAGTATTTT
TRBV2,TRBD1,TRBJ2-4,.,CASSDGTADIQYF,TGTGCCAGCAGCGATGGGACAGCTGACATTCAGTACTTC
TRBV28,.,TRBJ1-2,.,CASSLGGANYGYTF,TGTGCCAGCAGTTTAGGGGGCGCTAACTATGGCTACACCTTC
TRBV9,.,TRBJ2-7,.,CASSVGPTYEQYF,TGTGCCAGCAGCGTAGGACCCACCTACGAGCAGTACTTC
TRBV18,TRBD1,TRBJ2-7,.,CASSGTGVSYEQYF,TGTGCCAGCTCGGGGACAGGGGTATCCTACGAGCAGTACTTC
TRBV19,.,TRBJ1-4,.,CASSIEGEKLFF,TGTGCCAGTAGTATCGAAGGGGAAAAACTGTTTTTT
TRBV5-1,.,TRBJ1-5,large,CASSLAPSPDQPQHF,TGCGCCAGCAGCTTGGCGCCCTCACCAGATCAGCCCCAGCATTTT
TRBV5-8,TRBD2,TRBJ2-1,.,CASSFLAGVNEQFF,TGTGCCAGCAGCTTCCTAGCGGGAGTGAATGAGCAGTTCTTC
TRBV28,.,TRBJ1-4,.,CASTNRGLPGEKLFF,TGTGCCAGCACCAATCGGGGGTTACCGGGGGAAAAACTGTTTTTT
TRBV7-2,TRBD1,TRBJ1-5,.,CASSRTGRGNQPQHF,TGTGCCAGCAGCCGGACAGGTCGTGGCAATCAGCCCCAGCATTTT
TRBV2,.,TRBJ2-4,large,CASNDENQDIQYF,TGTGCCAGCAACGACGAAAATCAGGACATTCAGTACTTC
TRBV18,TRBD1,TRBJ2-3,.,CASSHDLTGGPTDTQYF,TGTGCCAGCTCACACGACCTTACAGGGGGCCCCACAGATACGCAGTATTTT
TRBV18,.,TRBJ2-7,.,CASSPPARSYEQYF,TGTGCCAGCTCACCACCGGCCAGAAGCTACGAGCAGTACTTC
TRBV10-3,.,TRBJ1-2,once,CAISEGSGLNYGYTF,TGTGCCATCAGTGAGGGCTCCGGACTAAACTATGGCTACACCTTC
TRBV4-1,TRBD2,TRBJ2-6,once,CASSAIGLADRSGANVLTF,TGCGCCAGCAGCGCAATCGGACTAGCGGATCGCTCTGGGGCCAACGTCCTGACTTTC
TRBV7-9,TRBD1,TRBJ1-2,few,CASSKTGHYGYTF,TGTGCCAGCAGCAAGACAGGGCACTATGGCTACACCTTC
TRBV28,.,TRBJ1-2,.,CASSLSGRAGYTF,TGTGCCAGCAGTTTATCAGGGAGGGCTGGCTACACCTTC
TRBV28,.,TRBJ1-4,.,CASSPNSPTNEKLFF,TGTGCCAGCAGTCCAAACAGCCCAACTAATGAAAAACTGTTTTTT
TRBV6-5,.,TRBJ2-5,.,CASSYQQAGETQYF,TGTGCCAGCAGTTACCAACAGGCGGGGGAGACCCAGTACTTC
TRBV2,TRBD1,TRBJ2-7,.,CASREGQGTPYEQYF,TGTGCCAGCAGGGAAGGACAGGGGACCCCCTACGAGCAGTACTTC
TRBV11-2,TRBD1,TRBJ2-7,once,CASSFEMGQGDEQYF,TGTGCCAGCAGCTTCGAAATGGGACAGGGGGACGAGCAGTACTTC
TRBV4-1,.,TRBJ2-7,.,CASSQAPGGLAGGPNEQYF,TGCGCCAGCAGCCAAGCGCCAGGGGGCTTGGCGGGAGGGCCTAACGAGCAGTACTTC
TRBV7-3,TRBD1,TRBJ2-2,.,CASSSDRAGELFF,TGTGCCAGCAGCTCTGACAGGGCCGGGGAGCTGTTTTTT
TRBV7-8,.,TRBJ1-1,.,CASSLVPSRLNTEAFF,TGTGCCAGCAGCTTAGTGCCCTCACGGCTGAACACTGAAGCTTTCTTT
TRBV5-6,.,TRBJ1-1,.,CASSLTGLLNTEAFF,TGTGCCAGCAGCTTGACAGGGCTCCTAAACACTGAAGCTTTCTTT
TRBV2,.,TRBJ2-5,.,CASSAGLETQHF,TGTGCCAGCAGCGCGGGATTAGAGACCCAGCACTTC
TRBV5-1,.,TRBJ2-2,few,CASSLQGGSNTGELFF,TGCGCCAGCAGCTTGCAAGGGGGTAGTAACACCGGGGAGCTGTTTTTT
TRBV29-1,.,TRBJ2-4,.,CSVEYAKNIQYF,TGCAGCGTTGAATATGCCAAAAACATTCAGTACTTC
TRBV7-2,.,TRBJ2-3,few,CASSWGLGDVDTQYF,TGTGCCAGCAGCTGGGGGCTGGGGGATGTAGATACGCAGTATTTT
TRBV6-6,.,TRBJ2-6,.,CASRNPITSGANVLTF,TGTGCCAGCAGGAACCCGATCACCTCTGGGGCCAACGTCCTGACTTTC
TRBV29-1,TRBD1,TRBJ2-1,.,CSVAGTGTSSSYNEQFF,TGCAGCGTAGCCGGGACAGGGACGTCGAGCTCCTACAATGAGCAGTTCTTC
TRBV5-1,TRBD1,TRBJ2-7,.,CSSSQTWGTGDPEQYF,TGCTCCAGCAGCCAAACATGGGGGACAGGGGACCCCGAGCAGTACTTC
TRBV5-1,TRBD1,TRBJ2-5,.,CSSSSLGTGGQETQYF,TGCTCCAGCAGTTCCCTCGGGACAGGGGGCCAAGAGACCCAGTACTTC
TRBV2,.,TRBJ2-7,.,CASSDRAEQYF,TGTGCCAGCAGTGACAGGGCCGAGCAGTACTTC